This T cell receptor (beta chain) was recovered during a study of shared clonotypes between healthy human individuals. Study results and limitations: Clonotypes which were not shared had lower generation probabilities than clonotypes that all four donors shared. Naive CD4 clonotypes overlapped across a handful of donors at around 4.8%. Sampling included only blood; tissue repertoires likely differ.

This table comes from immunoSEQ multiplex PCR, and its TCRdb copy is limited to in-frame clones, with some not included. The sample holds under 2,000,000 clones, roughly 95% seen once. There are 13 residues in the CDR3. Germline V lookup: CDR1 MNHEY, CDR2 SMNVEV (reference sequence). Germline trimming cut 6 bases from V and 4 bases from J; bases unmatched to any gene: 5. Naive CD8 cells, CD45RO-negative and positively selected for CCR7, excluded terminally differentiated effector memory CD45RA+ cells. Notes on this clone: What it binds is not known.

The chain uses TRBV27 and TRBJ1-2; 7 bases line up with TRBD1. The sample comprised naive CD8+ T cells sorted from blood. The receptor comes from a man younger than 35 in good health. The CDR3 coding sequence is TGTGCCAGCAGCTCGGACAGGACCTATGGCTACACCTTC. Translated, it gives CASSSDRTYGYTF.